These T cell receptor beta chains were read from a single sample in a study of shared clonotypes between healthy human individuals. Sequenced by immunoSEQ multiplex PCR; TCRdb stores in-frame clones only, minus some. The top ten clones hold about 0.25% of a sample with approximately 840,000 clones, 96% of them seen once. The specimen was naive CD8+ T cells sorted from blood. The receptors shown here come from a man aged 25-45 years in good health. The CDR3 runs from the conserved cysteine through the conserved F or W. A D gene is named only where the DNA matches it firmly. Part of the rows lack a size; the others show once, few, many or a class for expanded clones.

clone_size	v_call	j_call	d_call	cdr3_aa	cdr3_nt
NA	TRBV7-9	TRBJ2-1	NA	CASSLLVPKQFF	TGTGCCAGCAGCTTACTGGTGCCCAAGCAGTTCTTC
NA	TRBV4-1	TRBJ1-1	NA	CASSHPNYRNTEAFF	TGCGCCAGCAGCCATCCAAACTACAGGAACACTGAAGCTTTCTTT
NA	TRBV7-6	TRBJ2-7	NA	CASSLVGGSYEQYF	TGTGCCAGCAGCTTAGTGGGGGGTTCCTACGAGCAGTACTTC
NA	TRBV9	TRBJ1-4	NA	CASSDRDATNEKLFF	TGTGCCAGCAGCGACCGGGACGCAACTAATGAAAAACTGTTTTTT
few	TRBV7-8	TRBJ2-3	NA	CASSFTDTQYF	TGTGCCAGCAGCTTCACAGATACGCAGTATTTT
NA	TRBV9	TRBJ2-5	TRBD1	CASSVGRWTGIQETQYF	TGTGCCAGCAGCGTAGGGAGGTGGACAGGGATCCAAGAGACCCAGTACTTC
NA	TRBV28	TRBJ2-5	NA	CASSPYIRVSPGETQYF	TGTGCCAGCAGTCCCTATATACGGGTCTCGCCGGGGGAGACCCAGTACTTC
NA	TRBV11-2	TRBJ2-1	TRBD2	CASSLGGVGFYNEQFF	TGTGCCAGCAGCTTGGGGGGGGTAGGATTCTACAATGAGCAGTTCTTC
NA	TRBV5-1	TRBJ2-2	TRBD1	CASSGGQANTGELFF	TGCGCCAGCAGCGGGGGACAGGCGAACACCGGGGAGCTGTTTTTT
NA	TRBV27	TRBJ2-1	TRBD1	CASSLVPAGGLSYNEQFF	TGTGCCAGCAGTTTAGTCCCGGCAGGGGGTTTGTCCTACAATGAGCAGTTCTTC
NA	TRBV28	TRBJ1-4	NA	CASSSSGTQETTNEKLFF	TGTGCCAGCAGTTCTTCCGGGACACAGGAAACAACTAATGAAAAACTGTTTTTT
NA	TRBV28	TRBJ2-1	TRBD2	CASSLFGTSGRGDEQFF	TGTGCCAGCAGTTTATTCGGGACTAGCGGGAGGGGAGATGAGCAGTTCTTC
once	TRBV27	TRBJ1-5	NA	CASSTRGQVNQPQHF	TGTGCCAGCAGCACCCGGGGGCAGGTCAATCAGCCCCAGCATTTT
NA	TRBV27	TRBJ2-7	NA	CASKDSYEQYF	TGTGCCAGTAAAGACTCCTACGAGCAGTACTTC
NA	TRBV9	TRBJ2-1	NA	CASSVVEGRPHNEQFF	TGTGCCAGCAGCGTAGTGGAGGGGCGCCCGCACAATGAGCAGTTCTTC